This T cell receptor (beta chain) was sequenced for a study of CD8 T cells in Susac syndrome. Reverse transcription of about 0.45 to 1 ug RNA used random hexamers. MiXCR was run by TCRdb on the immunoSEQ multiplex PCR reads, yielding one entry per CDR3 protein. The repertoire holds approximately 190,000 distinct CDR3 sequences, with 90% to 95% as singletons. Trimming cost V 3 bases and J 5 bases, with 10 bases left between them. The CDR3 is 13 residues long. The V gene is TRBV12-3 or TRBV12-4, the J gene TRBJ1-1, with TRBD1 as a possible D gene (5 bases). Source material: CD4+ T cells from PBMCs. The source is a human donor with multiple sclerosis. CDR3 sequence: CASSLWGDTEAFF. DNA for the CDR3: TGTGCCAGCAGTTTGTGGGGCGATACTGAAGCTTTCTTT.